A single T cell receptor beta chain is shown here with its context. Profiled with immunoSEQ multiplex PCR; TCRdb holds only in-frame clones, not every one. Here the sample spans under 350,000 clones, 80% to 90% being singletons. The data were obtained in a study of blood T cell repertoires in COVID-19. Study-wide context: Italy, Spain and the United States were the sources of the convalescent and acute COVID-19 samples. PBMCs, B-cell-depleted T cells, or T cells were the source of the cDNA or gDNA that made up the material.

With 6 bases clipped from V and 8 bases from J, the junction kept 18 bases outside the gene matches. The CDR3 totals 17 residues. CDR1 is MDHEN, CDR2 SYDVKM, per germline. Participants, 18 to 89 years old, spanned around 25 US areas. Assignments of participants to cohorts depended upon their own reported clinical history. This sequence joins TRBV28 and TRBJ1-2; 10 bases are a match to TRBD1. The sequenced material came from PBMCs or T cells enriched from blood (not recorded which). This TCR was sampled from a woman between 40 and 55 years old with acute COVID-19. CDR3 nucleotide sequence: TGTGCCAGCAGAAACAGTGGGACAGGGGTTAATATGAGGGGCTACACCTTC. This codes for CASRNSGTGVNMRGYTF.